These 6 T cell receptor beta chains originate from one sample sequenced in a study of CD8 T cells in Susac syndrome. RNA in amounts of roughly 0.5 to 1 ug was reverse transcribed with random hexamers. MiXCR was run by TCRdb on the immunoSEQ multiplex PCR reads, yielding one entry per CDR3 protein. This sample has approximately 280,000 distinct CDR3 sequences, with approximately 84% found just once. Sequences were obtained from CD8+ T cells from PBMCs. The receptors here all came from a human donor with multiple sclerosis.

V is TRBV28 and J is TRBJ2-7; D is possibly TRBD2 (6 bases). Germline lookup yields CDR1 MDHEN and CDR2 SYDVKM. V was pared by 6 bases and J by 4 bases, with 22 bases between. The CDR3 is 16 residues long. CDR3 bases: TGTGCCAGCAGCCCCCCCCGGGGGAGGAAAGGGTACGAGCAGTACTTC. As protein: CASSPPRGRKGYEQYF.

V usage is TRBV7-9 and J usage is TRBJ2-1, with 13 bases aligning to TRBD2. Germline values: CDR1 SEHNR, CDR2 FQNEAQ (reference sequence). The ends lost 5 bases at V and 10 bases at J; junction bases unmatched: 8. This CDR3 comprises 15 residues. The CDR3 DNA reads TGTGCCAGCAGCCTCGGGACTAGCGGGATGGGGGAGCAGTTCTTC. Residues: CASSLGTSGMGEQFF.

The sample holds one count of this clonotype. V gene TRBV7-3 combines with J gene TRBJ2-1; 13 bases line up with TRBD2. The trim removed 2 bases at V and 7 bases at J, leaving 14 bases unmatched. Germline-derived CDR1 and CDR2 are SGHTA and FQGTGA. The CDR3 is 19 amino acids. CDR3 sequence reads: CASSLEGGLAGRYGNEQFF. DNA of the CDR3: TGTGCCAGCAGCTTAGAAGGGGGACTAGCGGGACGGTACGGGAATGAGCAGTTCTTC.

This rearrangement joins TRBV9 to TRBJ2-7; D may be TRBD1 (7 bases). V lost 2 bases, J lost 6 bases, and 15 bases lay in between. CDR1 and CDR2 from the germline V gene are SGDLS and YYNGEE. This CDR3 contains 14 residues. CDR3 nucleotide sequence: TGTGCCAGCAGCGTGGAGGGGGACAGCCGCGAGCAGTACTTC. Residues: CASSVEGDSREQYF.

This clonotype was observed a few times. The V and J genes are TRBV13 and TRBJ2-7; D is undetermined. Trimming took 6 bases from V and 6 from J, leaving 18 bases between them. Germline V CDR1 and CDR2: PRHDT, FYEKMQ (reference sequence). The CDR3 length is 14 residues. The CDR3 protein is CASRKNQAPREQYF. The CDR3 nucleotides read TGTGCCAGCAGAAAAAACCAAGCACCACGCGAGCAGTACTTC.

This chain uses TRBV27 with TRBJ1-3, with unresolved D. The CDR3 is 17 residues long. V was pared by 4 bases and J by 4 bases, with 20 bases between. Germline lookup yields CDR1 MNHEY and CDR2 SMNVEV (reference sequence). The CDR3 spells CASSSMRPGRGGNTIYF. CDR3 nucleotide sequence: TGTGCCAGCAGTTCTATGCGGCCGGGCCGTGGGGGAAACACCATATATTTT.